The following is a T cell receptor beta chain sequence with its context. Trimming removed 1 base from V and 5 bases from J, with 12 bases in between. The CDR3 extends over 15 amino acids. Germline V CDR1 and CDR2: SNHLY, FYNNEI. Original data processing: Researchers report that nucleated cell counts were estimated from reference gene primer amplification. Method: immunoSEQ multiplex PCR; TCRdb's copy keeps in-frame clones and lacks some. The DNA was the basis for D and trimming; V, J and clone size are from that table. The repertoire has about 160,000 clones, around 80% of them found once; the top ten carry roughly 9.1%. This sample was included in a study of blood T cell repertoires in COVID-19. Study-wide background: Sites across the United States, Italy and Spain contributed samples from acute and convalescent COVID-19. Sample material is recorded as cDNA or gDNA derived from T cells, B-cell-depleted T cells, or PBMCs.

The chain links TRBV2 to TRBJ1-5, with D perhaps TRBD1 (5 bases). This TCR came from a woman older than 75 with active or convalescent COVID-19. Sequenced material: peripheral blood. The CDR3 DNA sequence: TGTGCCAGCAGTGAAGATAGTACAGGATATCAGCCCCAGCATTTT. It encodes CASSEDSTGYQPQHF.